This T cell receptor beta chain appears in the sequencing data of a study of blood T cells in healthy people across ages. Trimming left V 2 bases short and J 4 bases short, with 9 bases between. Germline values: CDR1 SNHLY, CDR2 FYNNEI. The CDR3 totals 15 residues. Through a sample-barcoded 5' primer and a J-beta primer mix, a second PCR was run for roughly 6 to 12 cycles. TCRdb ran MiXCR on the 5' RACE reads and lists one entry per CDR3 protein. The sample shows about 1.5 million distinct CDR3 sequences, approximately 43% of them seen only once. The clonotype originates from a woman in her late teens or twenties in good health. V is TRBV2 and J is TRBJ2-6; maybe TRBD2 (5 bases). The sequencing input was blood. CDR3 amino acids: CASSERETGANVLTF. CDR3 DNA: TGTGCCAGCAGTGAAAGGGAGACCGGGGCCAACGTCCTGACTTTC.